The sequence of this T cell receptor beta chain was determined in a study of vaccination effects on CD4 cells after COVID-19. This clone was detected once. Its target is not known. Profiling relied on immunoSEQ multiplex PCR, and the TCRdb table lists in-frame clones only, not all of them. The sample lists tens of thousands of clones, about 70% seen once, with 3% in the top ten. When more than 9 days of culture had elapsed, CD4+ T cells were isolated. A half-medium replacement with IL-2 medium was carried out on days 3 and 7. The CDR3 spans 17 residues. Germline V gene lookup returns CDR1 SGHNT and CDR2 YYREEE (reference sequence). J gave up 4 bases and V 0 bases, and 10 bases lay outside the gene matches.

This chain uses TRBV5-4 with TRBJ1-3; TRBD1 matches at 7 bases. The source material was CD4+ T cells from PBMCs cultured without peptide, sampled before COVID-19 vaccination. This sequence was found in a human donor who received a COVID-19 vaccine. The CDR3 DNA is TGTGCCAGCAGCTTGGGTAGACAGGGCGCCGCCGGAAACACCATATATTTT. This sequence encodes CASSLGRQGAAGNTIYF. The entire variable domain, with the rest obtained from reference TRBV5-4 and TRBJ1-3, is as follows: ETGVTQSPTHLIKTRGQQVTLRCSSQSGHNTVSWYQQALGQGPQFIFQYYREEENGRGNFPPRFSGLQFPNYSSELNVNALELDDSALYLCASSLGRQGAAGNTIYFGEGSWLTVV.